Listed here are 4 T cell receptor beta chains from one sample, sequenced in a study of T cells in Graves' hyperthyroidism and ophthalmopathy. Researchers took RNA transcripts and amplified the TCR beta CDR3 regions from them. A first-round RT-PCR of the TCR CDR3 used the HTBI primer set. Via MiXCR, TCRdb re-called the multiplex PCR reads, giving one row per CDR3 protein. The sample includes hundreds of thousands of distinct CDR3 sequences, just under 20% of them seen just once. Specimen: blood. Receptors originate from a man aged 40-50 years with Graves' ophthalmopathy.

In its sample, this clonotype was seen a few times. The chain joins TRBV15 to TRBJ2-7; 11 nucleotides agree with TRBD2. Germline loops: CDR1 LNHNV, CDR2 YYDKDF (reference sequence). The CDR3 consists of 17 residues. J lost 0 bases, V lost 0 bases, and 4 bases had no gene match. CDR3 loop: CATSRDLLAGASYEQYF. In DNA, the CDR3 is TGTGCCACCAGCAGAGATTTACTAGCGGGAGCCTCCTACGAGCAGTACTTC.

This clonotype has a count of ten or more. This sequence joins TRBV7-2 and TRBJ2-3; a weak D match, TRBD1 (5 bases). The CDR3 loop spans 14 amino acids. V shed 3 bases and J shed 3 bases, with 10 bases lying between them. The V gene's germline CDR1 is SGHTA and CDR2 FQGNSA. The CDR3 coding sequence is TGTGCCAGCAGCTTTCAGGGTTTAACAGATACGCAGTATTTT. Translating it yields CASSFQGLTDTQYF.

A few counts support this clonotype. The CDR3, as DNA: TGTGCCAGCAGCCACTACAGCGGGGGGATTATCAATGAGCAGTTCTTC. Translated: CASSHYSGGIINEQFF. V usage is TRBV3-1 and J usage is TRBJ2-1; 9 bases are shared with TRBD2. CDR3 length: 16 amino acids. CDR1 LGHDT and CDR2 YNNKEL come from the germline V gene (reference sequence). V dropped 3 bases and J dropped 6; count of bases not matched to a gene: 9.

Only a few counts were recorded for this clonotype. One end of the junction does not line up with germline, which may come from a read error. DNA for the CDR3: TGTGCCAGCAGTCCCCATGCCGACAGAATCGTTAGCAATCAGCCCCGGCATTTT. Protein sequence: CASSPHADRIVSNQPRHF. This chain links TRBV27 with TRBJ1-5, with D maybe TRBD1 (5 bases). The germline V gene encodes CDR1 MNHEY and CDR2 SMNVEV (reference sequence). CDR3 size: 18 residues.